This T cell receptor beta chain was captured by sequencing in a study of OX40 agonist ivuxolimab in advanced cancers. Study-level background: The drug used for patients, ivuxolimab, was an agonistic anti-OX40 (CD134) antibody.

This clone showed up just once. TCRdb's copy holds only in-frame clones and misses some; the assay was immunoSEQ multiplex PCR. The sample gives some 17,000 clones, approximately 80% of which show up once; 12% is in the top ten. Germline V gene sequence: CDR1 SEHNR, CDR2 FQNEAQ (reference sequence). Trimming shortened V by 3 bases and J by 0 bases, and 15 bases separated the two germline ends. The CDR3 runs to 17 residues. The receptor was isolated from an adult with an advanced solid tumor such as melanoma, head and neck, liver or kidney cancer. The chain links TRBV7-9 to TRBJ2-1; maybe TRBD2 (6 bases). The sample in question was CD4+ or CD8+ T cells sorted from blood, obtained in a trial of the OX40 agonist ivuxolimab. CDR3 sequence (DNA): TGTGCCAGCAGCTTTCCCCTAGGCGGGAACTCCTACAATGAGCAGTTCTTC. Its translation is CASSFPLGGNSYNEQFF.